Reported below is one T cell receptor beta chain. Its antigen remains unidentified. No much larger clonotype is one base removed from it; base qualities were not supplied. The sample is drawn from a study of cytomegalovirus exposure and HLA in healthy donors (dated by TCRdb to 2016 to 2017). Some background on the complete study: The 500 to 700 repertoires of the first cohort and the 95 to 150 validation repertoires were produced on the same platform, according to a later analysis. The study aimed to test whether cataloging public T cell receptors could reveal signatures of past pathogen exposure. A separate validation cohort of 100 to 150 different subjects was used in addition to the approximately 700-subject first cohort. To predict cytomegalovirus infection status, the study combined high-throughput TCR immunosequencing, statistical association of individual TCRs with disease status, and machine learning. The full study reports these points: The study listed 164 TCR beta chains as associated with cytomegalovirus. A few of the identified cytomegalovirus-associated TCR beta chains were confirmed in vitro to be specific for cytomegalovirus antigens. Cytomegalovirus status was reported to be diagnosed by the classifier with high specificity and sensitivity in both the original and validation cohorts. All 120 or so repertoires were used to score co-occurrence in the validation cohort in a later analysis, because that analysis had no HLA typing for the cohort. Of the cluster scores, roughly 95% were above 0 in a later analysis, which found that TCRs clustered in the first cohort also tended to co-occur in the 110 or so validation repertoires. Most TCR sequences were observed very rarely across donors, whereas some public TCRs were present in many individuals. It was suggested by the authors that the approach could potentially be generalized to other disease states and immunological phenotypes.

Separate from the roughly 630-subject first cohort, the validation cohort of more than 90 subjects was the group to which the donors belonged. The library was obtained by the immunoSEQ multiplex PCR assay. In the original analysis: A statistical classification framework was built to diagnose cytomegalovirus status from the catalog of TCR beta chain sequences. What TCRdb holds here is the immuneACCESS table cut down to in-frame rearrangements. Part of the clones is not present; checked against another copy, under half of the missing clones reflect an unresolved V gene, and the others are unexplained. The D gene and trimming were derived from the DNA, and the V and J assignments and clone size from that table. Present in this sample are roughly 270,000 clones, around nine tenths of which were seen just once. In total, the top ten clones hold about 0.85% of the sample. Including cysteine and phenylalanine, the CDR3 has 13 amino acids. CDR3 DNA only is kept here, 39 bases in frame from base 1. The V end loses 0 bases and the J end loses 4 bases, and a stretch of 7 bases separates them. Via the germline V gene (reference sequence), CDR1 is SGHNT and CDR2 YYREEE.

The sequence came from a woman under 30 in good health and CMV-seronegative. Material: PBMCs. The chain joins TRBV5-4 to TRBJ2-5; a weak D assignment points to TRBD2 (6 bases agree). DNA sequence: TGTGCCAGCAGCTTGGTGGGGGGAGAGACCCAGTACTTC. Its coded protein is CASSLVGGETQYF.